A selection of T cell receptor beta chains follows, all from one sample in a study of Ad26.COV2.S vaccination and SARS-CoV-2 variants. The data were produced by immunoSEQ multiplex PCR, yet TCRdb's version contains in-frame clones alone and is incomplete. The table records approximately 500,000 clones, roughly 89% of them present only once. The material was peripheral blood, obtained in a trial of Ad26.COV2.S vaccine versus placebo. Receptors originate from a person between 18 and 65 years old who received the Ad26.COV2.S COVID-19 vaccine or a placebo. CDR3s include the opening cysteine and the closing phenylalanine or tryptophan. The D gene is left open where the match is weak. Size values are once, few and many counts, or a class for expanded clones, and some rows have none.

d_gene: TRBD1
j_gene: TRBJ2-2
v_gene: TRBV19
len: 15
abundance: .
CDR3nt: TGTGCCAGTAACCCGGGACAGGGGAACACCGGGGAGCTGTTTTTT
CDR3aa: CASNPGQGNTGELFF

d_gene: .
j_gene: TRBJ1-5
v_gene: TRBV3-1/TRBV3-2
len: 17
abundance: .
CDR3nt: TGTGCCAGCAGCCAAGACCGCCCCGGGTTTTTTGGTCAGCCCCAGCATTTT
CDR3aa: CASSQDRPGFFGQPQHF

d_gene: .
j_gene: TRBJ1-1
v_gene: TRBV11-3
len: 13
abundance: .
CDR3nt: TGTGCCAGCAGCTTAGATCGTGGAGGGGGAGCTTTCTTT
CDR3aa: CASSLDRGGGAFF

d_gene: .
j_gene: TRBJ1-4
v_gene: TRBV28
len: 16
abundance: .
CDR3nt: TGTGCCAGCAGTTTCCCGAGCAGGCAGGGTTATGAAAAACTGTTTTTT
CDR3aa: CASSFPSRQGYEKLFF

d_gene: TRBD1
j_gene: TRBJ2-7
v_gene: TRBV2
len: 14
abundance: .
CDR3nt: TGTGCCAGCAGTGATGGGACAGGGGGCCACGAGCAGTACTTC
CDR3aa: CASSDGTGGHEQYF

d_gene: .
j_gene: TRBJ1-1
v_gene: TRBV3-1/TRBV3-2
len: 15
abundance: .
CDR3nt: TGTGCCAGCAGCCAAGGAGGCCGATTGAACACTGAAGCTTTCTTT
CDR3aa: CASSQGGRLNTEAFF

d_gene: .
j_gene: TRBJ2-5
v_gene: TRBV5-1
len: 14
abundance: .
CDR3nt: TGCGCCAGCAGCTTGAGCGGAAACCAAGAGACCCAGTACTTC
CDR3aa: CASSLSGNQETQYF

d_gene: .
j_gene: TRBJ1-2
v_gene: TRBV20-1
len: 13
abundance: .
CDR3nt: TGCAGTGCTAGTAACAGCGCCAACTATGGCTACACCTTC
CDR3aa: CSASNSANYGYTF

d_gene: .
j_gene: TRBJ2-3
v_gene: TRBV19
len: 12
abundance: .
CDR3nt: TGTGCCAGTAGTACCCGGACAGATACGCAGTATTTT
CDR3aa: CASSTRTDTQYF

d_gene: TRBD1
j_gene: TRBJ1-3
v_gene: TRBV10-3
len: 14
abundance: .
CDR3nt: TGTGCCATCCAGGGACAGGGTAGGGGAAACACCATATATTTT
CDR3aa: CAIQGQGRGNTIYF

d_gene: TRBD2
j_gene: TRBJ2-7
v_gene: TRBV30
len: 12
abundance: .
CDR3nt: TGTGCCTGGACTAGCGGGACCTACGAGCAGTACTTC
CDR3aa: CAWTSGTYEQYF

d_gene: .
j_gene: TRBJ1-6
v_gene: TRBV5-1
len: 16
abundance: .
CDR3nt: TGCGCCAGCAGCTTGGTGGGGGCCGAGGATAATTCACCCCTCCACTTT
CDR3aa: CASSLVGAEDNSPLHF

d_gene: .
j_gene: TRBJ1-1
v_gene: TRBV30
len: 15
abundance: few
CDR3nt: TGTGCCTGGAGTGTATGGGGCACCACTGACACTGAAGCTTTCTTT
CDR3aa: CAWSVWGTTDTEAFF

d_gene: .
j_gene: TRBJ1-4
v_gene: TRBV28
len: 14
abundance: .
CDR3nt: TGTGCCAGCAGTTACAGGGCCACTAATGAAAAACTGTTTTTT
CDR3aa: CASSYRATNEKLFF

d_gene: .
j_gene: TRBJ2-3
v_gene: TRBV5-1
len: 14
abundance: .
CDR3nt: TGCGCCAGCAGCTTACGTCCGAACCCAGATACGCAGTATTTT
CDR3aa: CASSLRPNPDTQYF

d_gene: .
j_gene: TRBJ1-5
v_gene: TRBV6-5
len: 15
abundance: .
CDR3nt: TGTGCCAGCAGGCCCCGGGCCGGTAGCAATCAGCCCCAGCATTTT
CDR3aa: CASRPRAGSNQPQHF

d_gene: TRBD2
j_gene: TRBJ2-6
v_gene: TRBV6-6
len: 17
abundance: .
CDR3nt: TGTGCCAGCAGTCGGGCTAGCGGAGTCTCTGGGGCCAACGTCCTGACTTTC
CDR3aa: CASSRASGVSGANVLTF

d_gene: .
j_gene: TRBJ2-1
v_gene: TRBV9
len: 14
abundance: .
CDR3nt: TGTGCCAGCAGCGTAGAAGGCTATCCCAATGAGCAGTTCTTC
CDR3aa: CASSVEGYPNEQFF

d_gene: .
j_gene: TRBJ2-7
v_gene: TRBV12-3/TRBV12-4
len: 13
abundance: .
CDR3nt: TGTGCCAGCAGTTTTTCGGGACCGTACGAGCAGTACTTC
CDR3aa: CASSFSGPYEQYF

d_gene: TRBD1
j_gene: TRBJ1-2
v_gene: TRBV7-8
len: 17
abundance: .
CDR3nt: TGTGCCAGCAGCTTAGAAGGTCGGGTCAGGGGGAAATCTGGCTACACCTTC
CDR3aa: CASSLEGRVRGKSGYTF

d_gene: .
j_gene: TRBJ1-5
v_gene: TRBV24-1
len: 18
abundance: .
CDR3nt: TGTGCCACCAGTGAGTGGACAGTTAAGGAGCCTCGGTCACAGCCCCAGCATTTT
CDR3aa: CATSEWTVKEPRSQPQHF

d_gene: .
j_gene: TRBJ1-1
v_gene: TRBV21-1
len: 16
abundance: .
CDR3nt: TGTGCCAGCAGCAAAGAGACGACAGAGACGGGCACTGAAGCTTTCTTT
CDR3aa: CASSKETTETGTEAFF

d_gene: TRBD1
j_gene: TRBJ1-2
v_gene: TRBV6-2/TRBV6-3
len: 15
abundance: .
CDR3nt: TGTGCCAGCAGTTCGGCGACAGGGGGCATCTATGGCTACACCTTC
CDR3aa: CASSSATGGIYGYTF

d_gene: TRBD2
j_gene: TRBJ2-2
v_gene: TRBV5-1
len: 17
abundance: once
CDR3nt: TGCGCCAGCAGCTCCCGACTAGCGGGAGCTCAAGTCGGGGAGCTGTTTTTT
CDR3aa: CASSSRLAGAQVGELFF

d_gene: TRBD1
j_gene: TRBJ1-2
v_gene: TRBV28
len: 18
abundance: .
CDR3nt: TGTGCCAGCAGTTCGCGTCGGGACAGGCTACTAGGCGGCTATGGCTACACCTTC
CDR3aa: CASSSRRDRLLGGYGYTF

d_gene: .
j_gene: TRBJ1-4
v_gene: TRBV7-2
len: 14
abundance: .
CDR3nt: TGTGCCAGCAGCTTCCGGGCCAATAATGAAAAACTGTTTTTT
CDR3aa: CASSFRANNEKLFF

d_gene: TRBD1
j_gene: TRBJ1-4
v_gene: TRBV15
len: 16
abundance: .
CDR3nt: TGTGCCACCAGCAGAGACCCGGACAGGCGTAGTGAAAAACTGTTTTTT
CDR3aa: CATSRDPDRRSEKLFF

d_gene: TRBD2
j_gene: TRBJ2-1
v_gene: TRBV9
len: 16
abundance: .
CDR3nt: TGTGCCAGCAGCCCCAGGACTAGCCCTTTCTACAATGAGCAGTTCTTC
CDR3aa: CASSPRTSPFYNEQFF

d_gene: .
j_gene: TRBJ2-1
v_gene: TRBV11-2
len: 16
abundance: .
CDR3nt: TGTGCCAGCAGCTTGTGGCGGGGAAGCTCCTACAATGAGCAGTTCTTC
CDR3aa: CASSLWRGSSYNEQFF

d_gene: .
j_gene: TRBJ2-5
v_gene: TRBV7-9
len: 15
abundance: .
CDR3nt: TGTGCCAGCAGCTTAAACTCGGGACATTCAGAGACCCAGTACTTC
CDR3aa: CASSLNSGHSETQYF

d_gene: .
j_gene: TRBJ2-7
v_gene: TRBV28
len: 17
abundance: .
CDR3nt: TGTGCCAGCAGTTTTGAGATAGACCTACAATTTTCCTACGAGCAGTACTTC
CDR3aa: CASSFEIDLQFSYEQYF

d_gene: .
j_gene: TRBJ2-1
v_gene: TRBV16
len: 17
abundance: .
CDR3nt: TGTGCCAGCAGCCAGGTCCCGGAGCTAGTTACTGGCAATGAGCAGTTCTTC
CDR3aa: CASSQVPELVTGNEQFF

d_gene: .
j_gene: TRBJ2-3
v_gene: TRBV19
len: 13
abundance: once
CDR3nt: TGTGCCAGTAGTCCTTTGACTGGTGATACGCAGTATTTT
CDR3aa: CASSPLTGDTQYF

d_gene: .
j_gene: TRBJ2-5
v_gene: TRBV6-2/TRBV6-3
len: 14
abundance: .
CDR3nt: TGTGCCAGCAGTAAGGGTGCACCTCAAGAGACCCAGTACTTC
CDR3aa: CASSKGAPQETQYF

d_gene: .
j_gene: TRBJ2-5
v_gene: TRBV30
len: 13
abundance: .
CDR3nt: TGTGCCTGGAGTGTAGGACAGCAAGAGACCCAGTACTTC
CDR3aa: CAWSVGQQETQYF

d_gene: TRBD2
j_gene: TRBJ2-1
v_gene: TRBV19
len: 15
abundance: once
CDR3nt: TGTGCCAGTAGTAAGGCGGGAGGGGGTCTTAATGAGCAGTTCTTC
CDR3aa: CASSKAGGGLNEQFF

d_gene: .
j_gene: TRBJ2-3
v_gene: TRBV9
len: 14
abundance: .
CDR3nt: TGTGCCAGCAGCGTAGTTGCTAGCGCAGATACGCAGTATTTT
CDR3aa: CASSVVASADTQYF

d_gene: TRBD1
j_gene: TRBJ2-7
v_gene: TRBV6-2/TRBV6-3
len: 14
abundance: .
CDR3nt: TGTGCCAGCAGTTACTCGGCAGGGGGCCTCGAGCAGTACTTC
CDR3aa: CASSYSAGGLEQYF

d_gene: .
j_gene: TRBJ1-5
v_gene: TRBV7-2
len: 15
abundance: .
CDR3nt: TGTGCCAGCAGCTCCGGGACTGTGGGCCTTATGTCCCAGCATTTT
CDR3aa: CASSSGTVGLMSQHF

d_gene: .
j_gene: TRBJ2-7
v_gene: TRBV6-5
len: 14
abundance: .
CDR3nt: TGTGCCAGCAGTTCTACAGGGTCTTCCTACGAGCAGTACTTC
CDR3aa: CASSSTGSSYEQYF